This paragraph covers one T cell receptor beta chain sequence. What it recognizes is unknown. This specimen belongs to a study of cytomegalovirus exposure and HLA in healthy donors. General study findings and limits: Segments of the TCR beta V type were, in most cases, productive about 90% or about 30% of the time in an earlier analysis. TCR beta V- and J-gene trimming was later associated with a missense DCLRE1C variant.

Germline CDR1 reads MNHEY; CDR2 reads SMNVEV (reference sequence). Trimming took 6 bases from V and 0 from J; bases not matched to a gene: 4. The CDR3 runs to 15 residues. The primer mix had 60 Vbeta and 13 Jbeta primers. Sequencing was performed with immunoSEQ multiplex PCR; in TCRdb, only in-frame clones are kept and a portion is missing. The sample has approximately 160,000 clones, approximately 80% seen once. Material: PBMCs. V is TRBV27 and J is TRBJ2-7; 11 bases are shared with TRBD1. The TCR sequence derives from a woman in her twenties or thirties in good health and CMV-seronegative. CDR3 residues: CASSPGTGGSYEQYF. The CDR3 DNA sequence: TGTGCCAGCAGCCCCGGGACAGGGGGCTCCTACGAGCAGTACTTC.